One sample yielded the 30 T cell receptor beta chains listed below, sequenced in a study of cytomegalovirus exposure and HLA in healthy donors. With 60 Vbeta and 13 Jbeta primers, the PCR was carried out. The assay was immunoSEQ multiplex PCR, and TCRdb's table has in-frame clones only and misses some. The sample has around 130,000 clones, around four fifths seen once. Sequenced material: PBMCs. These receptors all stem from a man between 25 and 39 years old in good health and CMV-seronegative.

V and J are TRBV6-1 and TRBJ1-5; no clear D. V gave up 4 bases and J gave up 3 bases, with 13 bases separating them. The CDR3 runs 15 residues. Germline values: CDR1 MNHNS, CDR2 SASEGT. The CDR3 protein is CASSAAVTNNQPQHF. The CDR3, as DNA: TGTGCCAGCAGTGCTGCGGTCACGAACAATCAGCCCCAGCATTTT.

The chain carries TRBV6-6 and TRBJ2-1; 9 bases line up with TRBD1. The CDR3 has 15 amino acids. From germline, CDR1 is MNHNY and CDR2 SVGAGI (reference sequence). V was clipped by 6 bases and J by 9 bases; unmatched bases: 12. CDR3 region: CASRGLGTGYGEQFF. As DNA, the CDR3 is TGTGCCAGCAGGGGGCTTGGGACAGGGTATGGTGAGCAGTTCTTC.

V usage is TRBV4-3 and J usage is TRBJ2-2; 8 nucleotides agree with TRBD1. The CDR3 loop spans 16 amino acids. Germline V CDR1 and CDR2: LGHNA, YSLEER. Trimming at V came to 4 bases and at J to 4 bases, leaving 8 bases not matched to a gene. CDR3 nucleotides: TGCGCCAGCAGCCGTGAACAGGGGGTGAGCACCGGGGAGCTGTTTTTT. Translated: CASSREQGVSTGELFF.

V gene TRBV11-3 combines with J gene TRBJ1-4; TRBD1 matches 7 bases. Trimming took 5 bases from V and 11 from J; bases not matched to a gene: 5. There are 12 residues in the CDR3. Germline lookup yields CDR1 SGHNT and CDR2 YENEEA. The CDR3 region is CASSHPGGKLFF. CDR3 in DNA: TGTGCCAGCAGCCACCCAGGGGGGAAACTGTTTTTT.

This clone has only one observation. The J gene is TRBJ2-2, the V gene TRBV5-1; D possibly corresponds to TRBD1 (5 bases). This CDR3 region has 14 residues. V was shortened by 5 bases and J by 6 bases, with 14 bases between the two germline ends. Germline CDR1 SGHRS, CDR2 YFSETQ. The CDR3 DNA reads as TGCGCCAGCAGTGCATCAGGGTACGCCGGGGAGCTGTTTTTT. This gives the protein CASSASGYAGELFF.

The chain couples TRBV5-6 to TRBJ2-3, with a possible D match to TRBD1 (8 bases). The CDR3 totals 17 residues. V was cut by 1 base and J by 5 bases, with 20 bases left in between. Looked up from germline, CDR1 is SGHDT and CDR2 is YYEEEE. As DNA, the CDR3 is TGTGCCAGCAGCTTGATGGGGGGGCAGGGGGCTTTAGATACGCAGTATTTT. Its translation: CASSLMGGQGALDTQYF.

The chain is built from TRBV9 and TRBJ2-3; 11 positions match TRBD2. CDR1 is SGDLS, CDR2 YYNGEE, per germline. The CDR3 is made up of 16 amino acids. V dropped 3 bases and J dropped 6; count of bases not matched to a gene: 9. CDR3: CASSAGTSGYTDTQYF. In nucleotides, the CDR3 is TGTGCCAGCAGCGCCGGGACTAGCGGCTATACGGATACGCAGTATTTT.

The chain employs TRBV19 and TRBJ1-2; TRBD1 might be the D (5 bases). This CDR3 has 13 amino acids. Looked up from germline, CDR1 is LNHDA and CDR2 is SQIVND (reference sequence). V was shortened by 0 bases and J by 8 bases, with 10 bases between the two germline ends. The CDR3 spells CASSIEPGRGYTF. CDR3 sequence (DNA): TGTGCCAGTAGTATAGAGCCAGGGCGCGGCTACACCTTC.

The chain joins TRBV19 to TRBJ2-7; D possibly corresponds to TRBD2 (5 bases). Trimming took 4 bases from V and 6 from J, leaving 13 bases between them. From germline, CDR1 is LNHDA and CDR2 SQIVND (reference sequence). The CDR3 spans 13 residues. CDR3 protein: CASSTGPAVEQYF. In DNA form, the CDR3 reads TGTGCCAGTAGTACGGGCCCAGCGGTCGAGCAGTACTTC.

The DNA of the CDR3 is TGTGCCAGCAGCTTAGTGGGGGCGGCCTACAATGAGCAGTTCTTC. Translation: CASSLVGAAYNEQFF. V is TRBV13 and J is TRBJ2-1; maybe TRBD1 (6 bases). CDR3 length: 15 residues. V dropped 1 base and J dropped 2 bases, with 9 bases sitting between them. The germline V gene has CDR1 PRHDT and CDR2 FYEKMQ (reference sequence).

The genes are TRBV15 and TRBJ2-5; TRBD2 matches 13 bases. This CDR3 has 18 residues. Germline V CDR1 and CDR2: LNHNV, YYDKDF (reference sequence). Trimming at V came to 0 bases and at J to 5 bases, leaving 9 bases not matched to a gene. CDR3 sequence: CATSRDGRTSGGWETQYF. In nucleotides, the CDR3 is TGTGCCACCAGCAGAGACGGGCGGACTAGCGGGGGATGGGAGACCCAGTACTTC.

The V and J genes are TRBV19 and TRBJ2-7; 8 bases map to TRBD2. Trimming took 4 bases from V and 0 from J; bases not matched to a gene: 5. The CDR3 is made up of 15 amino acids. Germline CDR1 reads LNHDA; CDR2 reads SQIVND (reference sequence). CDR3 coding DNA: TGTGCCAGTAGTACCGAGCGGGGGAGCTCCTACGAGCAGTACTTC. It is translated as CASSTERGSSYEQYF.

This clone was detected only a few times. The chain carries TRBV2 and TRBJ2-7, with D maybe TRBD1 (6 bases). The CDR3 is 14 residues long. With 2 bases removed from V and 4 bases from J, the gap between germline ends came to 12 bases. Per germline, CDR1 SNHLY and CDR2 FYNNEI. CDR3 nucleotides: TGTGCCAGCAGTGAACAGGGGTCAGGATACGAGCAGTACTTC. Residues: CASSEQGSGYEQYF.

The chain is built from TRBV28 and TRBJ2-3; 7 nucleotides match TRBD1. CDR3 length: 16 residues. The V gene end was trimmed by 5 bases and the J gene end by 6 bases; junction bases not matched to a gene: 14. CDR1 and CDR2 (germline): MDHEN, SYDVKM. CDR3 DNA: TGTGCCAGCAGTCCCTTTGGTGGGAAGGGGGCTGATACGCAGTATTTT. Protein: CASSPFGGKGADTQYF.

The chain links TRBV7-9 to TRBJ1-1, with unresolved D. The length of the CDR3 is 13 residues. V lost 4 bases and J lost 6, with 12 bases in between. Per the germline V gene, CDR1 is SEHNR and CDR2 is FQNEAQ (reference sequence). The CDR3 DNA reads TGTGCCAGCAGCTCAGTGGGCGGGGCTGAAGCTTTCTTT. It specifies CASSSVGGAEAFF.

V gene TRBV6-5 combines with J gene TRBJ2-1, with a possible D match to TRBD2 (6 bases). The CDR3 extends over 14 amino acids. Germline V gene lookup returns CDR1 MNHEY and CDR2 SVGAGI. The V gene lost 9 bases and the J gene lost 0 bases, with 12 bases spanning the gap. CDR3 region: CASNSGSSYNEQFF. The DNA for the CDR3 is TGTGCCAGTAATAGCGGAAGCTCCTACAATGAGCAGTTCTTC.

This clone was seen only once. The rearrangement joins TRBV19 to TRBJ2-2, with a possible D match to TRBD1 (6 bases). Deletions cut 9 bases from V and 5 bases from J, with 19 bases between. This CDR3 is 15 amino acids long. Germline values: CDR1 LNHDA, CDR2 SQIVND (reference sequence). The CDR3 sequence: CASQDRSGGTGELFF. The CDR3 DNA is TGTGCCAGCCAAGACAGGTCGGGTGGTACCGGGGAGCTGTTTTTT.

The chain joins TRBV19 to TRBJ2-3, with 9 bases that match TRBD2. The CDR3 has 15 residues. J was trimmed by 3 bases and V by 3 bases; bases with no gene match: 4. CDR1 LNHDA and CDR2 SQIVND come from the germline V gene (reference sequence). The chain's CDR3 is CASSIAGGGTDTQYF. CDR3 nucleotides: TGTGCCAGTAGTATCGCGGGGGGGGGAACAGATACGCAGTATTTT.

This clone was seen more than once but under ten times. CDR3 sequence reads: CASSRDSVTAQETQYF. The CDR3 region has the DNA TGCGCCAGCAGCAGGGACAGTGTAACCGCACAAGAGACCCAGTACTTC. The chain uses TRBV5-1 and TRBJ2-5; 7 bases agree with TRBD1. V lost 4 bases to trimming and J lost 2 bases; unmatched junction nucleotides: 11. The length of the CDR3 is 16 residues. The V gene's germline CDR1 is SGHRS and CDR2 YFSETQ. The full variable domain, rest sourced from reference TRBV5-1 and TRBJ2-5, is KAGVTQTPRYLIKTRGQQVTLSCSPISGHRSVSWYQQTPGQGLQFLFEYFSETQRNKGNFPGRFSGRQFSNSRSEMNVSTLELGDSALYLCASSRDSVTAQETQYFGPGTRLLVL.

The CDR3 coding sequence is TGTGCCAGCAGCCTTTCGACAGGCACAGATACGCAGTATTTT. It is translated as CASSLSTGTDTQYF. This chain connects TRBV7-9 to TRBJ2-3, with D possibly matching TRBD1 (5 bases). CDR1 and CDR2 (germline): SEHNR, FQNEAQ (reference sequence). Between the trimmed V and J ends, which lost 5 bases and 1 base, there was a span of 10 bases. CDR3 length: 14 residues.

The chain links TRBV4-1 to TRBJ2-7; tentatively, D is TRBD2 (6 bases). This CDR3 has 15 amino acids. Germline loops: CDR1 MGHRA, CDR2 YSYEKL. Trimming shortened V by 4 bases and J by 3 bases, and 16 bases separated the two germline ends. The CDR3 sequence is CASSRARELYYEQYF. DNA for the CDR3: TGCGCCAGCAGCCGTGCCCGGGAGCTATACTACGAGCAGTACTTC.

J is TRBJ2-5 and V is TRBV6-5; possible D gene TRBD2, 6 bases. Between the trimmed V and J ends, which lost 7 bases and 10 bases, there was a span of 19 bases. The CDR3 totals 13 residues. Germline values: CDR1 MNHEY, CDR2 SVGAGI. The CDR3 sequence: CASTSGRGRGQYF. The CDR3 DNA sequence: TGTGCCAGCACCTCGGGGCGGGGTCGGGGCCAGTACTTC.

V and J are TRBV11-2 and TRBJ1-1; 7 positions match TRBD1. Germline values: CDR1 SGHAT, CDR2 FQNNGV. The CDR3 is made up of 13 amino acids. Trimming cost V 7 bases and J 5 bases; bases outside gene matches: 7. The CDR3 sequence: CASINRGYTEAFF. The CDR3 nucleotides are TGTGCCAGCATAAACAGGGGTTATACTGAAGCTTTCTTT.

The rearrangement links TRBV5-1 to TRBJ2-1; a weak D match, TRBD2 (6 bases). This CDR3 is built from 13 residues. Germline values: CDR1 SGHRS, CDR2 YFSETQ. V was pared by 4 bases and J by 9 bases, with 14 bases between. The CDR3 sequence is CASSGGMGFEQFF. Written as DNA, the CDR3 is TGCGCCAGCAGCGGAGGGATGGGATTTGAGCAGTTCTTC.

This clone showed up just a few times. V is TRBV7-2 and J is TRBJ2-1; 10 bases fit TRBD2. The CDR3 covers 15 residues. Germline values: CDR1 SGHTA, CDR2 FQGNSA. V gave up 5 bases and J gave up 4 bases; unmatched junction bases: 5. This CDR3 reads CASSPGLAAYNEQFF. The CDR3, as DNA: TGTGCCAGCAGCCCCGGACTAGCGGCATACAATGAGCAGTTCTTC.

V gene TRBV6-6 combines with J gene TRBJ2-3, with 7 bases lining up with TRBD2. The trim removed 5 bases at V and 6 bases at J, leaving 14 bases unmatched. CDR3 length: 16 residues. Germline V CDR1 and CDR2: MNHNY, SVGAGI (reference sequence). This CDR3 is CASSSRWGGYSDTQYF. The DNA of the CDR3 is TGTGCCAGCAGTAGTAGGTGGGGGGGGTATTCGGATACGCAGTATTTT.

This chain uses TRBV7-9 with TRBJ2-1; D might be TRBD1 (5 bases). V lost 5 bases to trimming and J lost 0 bases, with 14 bases between them. The CDR3 length is 16 residues. Germline CDR1 and CDR2: SEHNR and FQNEAQ (reference sequence). This CDR3 is CASSHHPDNSYNEQFF. DNA for the CDR3: TGTGCCAGCAGCCACCACCCGGACAACTCCTACAATGAGCAGTTCTTC.

The V call is TRBV28, the J call TRBJ1-5; D is perhaps TRBD1 (6 bases). CDR1 is MDHEN, CDR2 SYDVKM, per germline. The CDR3 spans 15 residues. The V end was cut by 7 bases, the J end by 0 bases, with 13 bases between. In nucleotides, the CDR3 is TGTGCCAGCACCCCGGACAGACATAGCAATCAGCCCCAGCATTTT. Amino acid sequence: CASTPDRHSNQPQHF. The full variable domain, with the rest looked up from reference TRBV28 and TRBJ1-5, is DVKVTQSSRYLVKRTGEKVFLECVQDMDHENMFWYRQDPGLGLRLIYFSYDVKMKEKGDIPEGYSVSREKKERFSLILESASTNQTSMYLCASTPDRHSNQPQHFGDGTRLSIL.

Only one count was recorded for this clone. The J gene is TRBJ2-3, the V gene TRBV4-3; TRBD1 matches 9 bases. J lost 1 base, V lost 4 bases, and 3 bases had no gene match. The CDR3 runs 15 residues. Germline lookup yields CDR1 LGHNA and CDR2 YSLEER. In nucleotides, the CDR3 is TGCGCCAGCAGCCGGACAGGGGCCGGCACAGATACGCAGTATTTT. Its protein product is CASSRTGAGTDTQYF.

The chain uses TRBV6-5 and TRBJ1-1; D call uncertain. Germline values: CDR1 MNHEY, CDR2 SVGAGI. The V and J ends lost 2 bases and 0 bases respectively, with 4 bases between them. This CDR3 has 13 amino acids. The CDR3 nucleotides read TGTGCCAGCAGTTACGACTTGAACACTGAAGCTTTCTTT. Residues: CASSYDLNTEAFF.